The text below deals with one TCR beta chain. What it binds is not known. Time point indicated: baseline pretreatment blood. Treatment meaning: 15 Gy SBRT to primary tumor, nephrectomy 4 weeks later. The entry originates in a study of radiation and T cells in renal cell carcinoma. Study-level information: Nephrectomy followed 15 Gy stereotactic body radiation by 4 weeks. Findings of the study overall: No pretreatment tumor biopsies were available for baseline clonotypes. From baseline, blood top tumor clonotypes peaked at 2 weeks post-radiation.

The table came from immunoSEQ multiplex PCR; TCRdb's copy has only in-frame clones and leaves some out. The sample holds 150,000 or so clones; 88% are singletons and the top ten take about 4%. The ends were cut back, 4 bases at V and 4 bases at J, with 8 bases in the middle. CDR3 length: 12 amino acids. The germline gives CDR1 SGDLS, CDR2 YYNGEE. This receptor was taken from a woman between 70 and 85 years old with renal cell carcinoma. The sequenced sample was blood, obtained from a patient whose treatment included radiotherapy and nephrectomy. This chain uses TRBV9 with TRBJ1-1; D ambiguous. This CDR3 reads CASSRSGTEAFF. DNA of the CDR3: TGTGCCAGCAGCCGGTCGGGCACTGAAGCTTTCTTT.